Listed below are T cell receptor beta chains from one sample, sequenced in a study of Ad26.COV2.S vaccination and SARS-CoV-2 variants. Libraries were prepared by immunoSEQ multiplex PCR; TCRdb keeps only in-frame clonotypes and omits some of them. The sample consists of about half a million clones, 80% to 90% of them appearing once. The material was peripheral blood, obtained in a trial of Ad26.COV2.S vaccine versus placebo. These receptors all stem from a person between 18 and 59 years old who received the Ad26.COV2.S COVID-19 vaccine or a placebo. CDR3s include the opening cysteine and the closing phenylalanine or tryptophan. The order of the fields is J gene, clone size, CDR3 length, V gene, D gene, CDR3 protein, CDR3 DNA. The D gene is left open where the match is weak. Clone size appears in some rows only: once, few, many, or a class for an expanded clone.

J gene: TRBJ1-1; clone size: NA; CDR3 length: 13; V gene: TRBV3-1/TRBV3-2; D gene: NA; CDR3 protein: CASSQDWGTEAFF; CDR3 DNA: TGTGCCAGCAGCCAAGACTGGGGCACTGAAGCTTTCTTT
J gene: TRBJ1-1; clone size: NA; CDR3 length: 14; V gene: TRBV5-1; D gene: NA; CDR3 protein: CASSSGSGNTEAFF; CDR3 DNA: TGCGCCAGCAGCTCGGGGTCGGGAAACACTGAAGCTTTCTTT
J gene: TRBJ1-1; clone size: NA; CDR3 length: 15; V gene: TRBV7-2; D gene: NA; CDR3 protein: CASSPTGHFWTEAFF; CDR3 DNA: TGTGCCAGCAGCCCGACAGGACACTTCTGGACTGAAGCTTTCTTT
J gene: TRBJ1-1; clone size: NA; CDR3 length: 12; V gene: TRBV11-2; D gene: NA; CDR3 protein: CASNTQQGEAFF; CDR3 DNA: TGTGCCAGCAACACCCAACAGGGTGAAGCTTTCTTT
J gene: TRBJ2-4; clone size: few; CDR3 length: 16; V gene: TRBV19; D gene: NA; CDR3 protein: CASSIETGLAKNIQYF; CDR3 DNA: TGTGCCAGTAGTATAGAGACAGGTCTAGCCAAAAACATTCAGTACTTC
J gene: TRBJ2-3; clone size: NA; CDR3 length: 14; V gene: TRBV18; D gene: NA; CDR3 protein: CASSPPRATDTQYF; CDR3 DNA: TGTGCCAGCTCACCACCCCGGGCCACAGATACGCAGTATTTT
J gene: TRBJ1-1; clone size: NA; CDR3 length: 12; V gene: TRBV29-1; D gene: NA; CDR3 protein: CSVKGLNTEAFF; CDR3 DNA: TGCAGCGTTAAGGGACTGAACACTGAAGCTTTCTTT
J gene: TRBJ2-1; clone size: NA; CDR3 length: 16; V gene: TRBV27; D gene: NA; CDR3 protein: CASRLSGTTRSMRQFF; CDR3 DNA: TGTGCCAGCAGATTAAGCGGGACAACACGCTCAATGAGGCAGTTCTTC
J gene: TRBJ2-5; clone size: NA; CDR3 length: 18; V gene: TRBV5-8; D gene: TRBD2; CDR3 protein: CASSLSLGRARYRETQYF; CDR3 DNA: TGTGCCAGCAGCTTGAGTTTAGGGAGGGCACGTTATCGGGAGACCCAGTACTTC
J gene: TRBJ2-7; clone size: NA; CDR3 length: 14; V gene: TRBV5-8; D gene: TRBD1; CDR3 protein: CASSRQGASYEQYF; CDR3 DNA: TGTGCCAGCAGCCGACAGGGGGCATCGTACGAGCAGTACTTC
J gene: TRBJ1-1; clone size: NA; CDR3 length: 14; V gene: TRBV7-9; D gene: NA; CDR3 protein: CASRAEAGNTEAFF; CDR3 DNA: TGTGCCAGCAGGGCAGAAGCAGGGAACACTGAAGCTTTCTTT
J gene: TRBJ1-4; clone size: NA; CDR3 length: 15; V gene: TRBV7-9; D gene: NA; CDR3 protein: CASSFLGRADEKLFF; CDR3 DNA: TGTGCCAGCAGCTTCTTGGGTAGGGCGGATGAAAAACTGTTTTTT
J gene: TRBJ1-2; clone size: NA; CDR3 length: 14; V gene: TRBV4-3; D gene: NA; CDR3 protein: CASSQETGVGGYTF; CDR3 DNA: TGCGCCAGCAGCCAAGAAACGGGGGTTGGTGGCTACACCTTC
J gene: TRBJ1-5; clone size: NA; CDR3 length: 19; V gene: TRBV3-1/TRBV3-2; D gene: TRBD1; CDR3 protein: CASSRRGFLGGNHNQPQHF; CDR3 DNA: TGTGCCAGCAGCCGACGAGGTTTTCTAGGGGGCAACCACAATCAGCCCCAGCATTTT
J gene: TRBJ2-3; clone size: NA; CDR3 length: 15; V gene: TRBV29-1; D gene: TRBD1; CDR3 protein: CSVAHNRGQGDTQYF; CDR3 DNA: TGCAGCGTTGCGCACAACAGGGGGCAGGGAGATACGCAGTATTTT
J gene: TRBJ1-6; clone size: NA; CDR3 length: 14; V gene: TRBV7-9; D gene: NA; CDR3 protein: CASSLTGSWSPLHF; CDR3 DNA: TGTGCCAGCAGCTTAACAGGGTCATGGTCACCCCTCCACTTT
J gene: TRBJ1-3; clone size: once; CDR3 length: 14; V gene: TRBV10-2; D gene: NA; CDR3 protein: CASSELESGNTIYF; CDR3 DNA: TGCGCCAGCAGTGAGTTGGAATCTGGAAACACCATATATTTT
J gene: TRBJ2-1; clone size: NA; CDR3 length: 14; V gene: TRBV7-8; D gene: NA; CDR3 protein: CASSLTGSYNEQFF; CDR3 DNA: TGTGCCAGCAGCTTAACAGGAAGCTACAATGAGCAGTTCTTC
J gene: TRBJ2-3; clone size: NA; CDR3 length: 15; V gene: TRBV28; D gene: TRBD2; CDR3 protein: CASSLAGGPEDTQYF; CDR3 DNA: TGTGCCAGCAGTTTAGCGGGAGGGCCAGAAGATACGCAGTATTTT
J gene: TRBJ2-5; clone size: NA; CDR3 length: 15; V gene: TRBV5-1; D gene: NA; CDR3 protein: CASSLMGLPQETQYF; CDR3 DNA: TGCGCCAGCAGCTTGATGGGACTGCCGCAAGAGACCCAGTACTTC
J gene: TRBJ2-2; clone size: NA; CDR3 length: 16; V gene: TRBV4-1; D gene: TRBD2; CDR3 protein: CASSPGLAGDDGELFF; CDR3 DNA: TGCGCCAGCAGCCCCGGACTAGCGGGAGATGACGGGGAGCTGTTTTTT
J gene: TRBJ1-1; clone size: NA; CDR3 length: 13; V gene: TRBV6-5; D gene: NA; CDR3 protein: CASSKGLNTEAFF; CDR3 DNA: TGTGCCAGCAGCAAGGGACTGAACACTGAAGCTTTCTTT
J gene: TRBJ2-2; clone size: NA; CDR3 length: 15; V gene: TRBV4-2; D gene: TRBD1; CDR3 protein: CASSQVDRATGELFF; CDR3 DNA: TGTGCCAGCAGCCAAGTCGACAGGGCCACCGGGGAGCTGTTTTTT
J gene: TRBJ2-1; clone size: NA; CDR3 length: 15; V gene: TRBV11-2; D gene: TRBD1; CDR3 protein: CASSLEDRGFDEQFF; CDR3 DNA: TGTGCCAGCAGCTTGGAGGACAGGGGGTTCGATGAGCAGTTCTTC
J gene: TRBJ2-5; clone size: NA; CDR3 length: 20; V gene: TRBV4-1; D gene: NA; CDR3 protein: CASSQDKGSIGDPDPETQYF; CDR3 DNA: TGCGCCAGCAGCCAAGATAAGGGGTCGATTGGGGACCCAGACCCAGAGACCCAGTACTTC
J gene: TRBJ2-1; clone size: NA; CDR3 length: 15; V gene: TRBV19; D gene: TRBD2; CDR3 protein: CASSPLAGGYNEQFF; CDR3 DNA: TGTGCCAGTAGCCCACTAGCGGGGGGATACAATGAGCAGTTCTTC
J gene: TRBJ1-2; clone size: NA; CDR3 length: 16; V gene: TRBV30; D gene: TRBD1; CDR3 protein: CAWSQKDRTGFFYDTF; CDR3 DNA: TGTGCCTGGAGTCAGAAGGACCGGACAGGGTTCTTTTACGACACCTTC
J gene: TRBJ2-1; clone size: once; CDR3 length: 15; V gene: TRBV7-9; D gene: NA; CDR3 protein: CASSYYSDSYNEQFF; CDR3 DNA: TGTGCCAGCAGCTATTACAGCGACTCCTACAATGAGCAGTTCTTC
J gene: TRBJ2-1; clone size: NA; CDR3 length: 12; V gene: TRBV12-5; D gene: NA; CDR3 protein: CASGLGSLEQFF; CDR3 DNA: TGTGCTAGTGGTTTGGGATCCCTTGAGCAGTTCTTC
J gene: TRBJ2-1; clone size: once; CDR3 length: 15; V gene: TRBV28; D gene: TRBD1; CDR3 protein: CASSLRGTGNNEQFF; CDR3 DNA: TGTGCCAGCAGTTTGAGGGGGACAGGGAACAATGAGCAGTTCTTC
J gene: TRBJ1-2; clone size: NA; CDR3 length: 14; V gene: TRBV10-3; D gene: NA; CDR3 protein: CAIRDTELNYGYTF; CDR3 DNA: TGTGCCATCAGAGACACGGAACTGAACTATGGCTACACCTTC
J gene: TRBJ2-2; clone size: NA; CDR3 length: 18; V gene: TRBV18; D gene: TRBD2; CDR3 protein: CASSPIEGTSGNTGELFF; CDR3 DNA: TGTGCCAGCTCACCAATTGAGGGGACTAGCGGGAACACCGGGGAGCTGTTTTTT
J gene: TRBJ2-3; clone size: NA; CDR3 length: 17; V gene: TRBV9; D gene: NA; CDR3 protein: CASSVGGFIGGTDTQYF; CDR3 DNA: TGTGCCAGCAGCGTAGGAGGTTTTATAGGGGGCACAGATACGCAGTATTTT
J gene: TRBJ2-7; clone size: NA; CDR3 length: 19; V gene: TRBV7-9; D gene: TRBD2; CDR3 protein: CASFSPAPRGLAGSYEQYF; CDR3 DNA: TGTGCCAGCTTTTCCCCAGCCCCCCGCGGACTAGCGGGAAGCTACGAGCAGTACTTC
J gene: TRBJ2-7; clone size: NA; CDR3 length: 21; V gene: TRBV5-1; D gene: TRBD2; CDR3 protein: CASSLVPVGAPGLAGADEQYF; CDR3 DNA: TGCGCCAGCAGCTTGGTTCCAGTGGGAGCCCCGGGACTAGCGGGAGCCGACGAGCAGTACTTC
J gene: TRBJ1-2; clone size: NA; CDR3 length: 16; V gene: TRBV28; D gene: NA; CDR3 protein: CASSLDVGQGLVGYTF; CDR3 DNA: TGTGCCAGCAGTTTAGATGTTGGGCAGGGTTTGGTTGGCTACACCTTC